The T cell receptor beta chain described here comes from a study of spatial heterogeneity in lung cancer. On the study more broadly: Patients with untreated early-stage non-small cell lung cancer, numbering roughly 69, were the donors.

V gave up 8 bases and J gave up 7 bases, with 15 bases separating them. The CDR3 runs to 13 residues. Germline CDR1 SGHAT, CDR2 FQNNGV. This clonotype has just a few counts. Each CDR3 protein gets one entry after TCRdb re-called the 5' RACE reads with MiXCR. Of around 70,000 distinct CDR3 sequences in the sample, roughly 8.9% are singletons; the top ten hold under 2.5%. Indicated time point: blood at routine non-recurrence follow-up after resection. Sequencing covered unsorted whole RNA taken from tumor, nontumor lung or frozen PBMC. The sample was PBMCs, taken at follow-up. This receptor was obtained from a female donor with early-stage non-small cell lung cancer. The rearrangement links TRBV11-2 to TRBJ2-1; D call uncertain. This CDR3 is CASSAFWRNEQFF. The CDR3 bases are TGTGCCAGCTCCGCTTTCTGGCGGAATGAGCAGTTCTTC.